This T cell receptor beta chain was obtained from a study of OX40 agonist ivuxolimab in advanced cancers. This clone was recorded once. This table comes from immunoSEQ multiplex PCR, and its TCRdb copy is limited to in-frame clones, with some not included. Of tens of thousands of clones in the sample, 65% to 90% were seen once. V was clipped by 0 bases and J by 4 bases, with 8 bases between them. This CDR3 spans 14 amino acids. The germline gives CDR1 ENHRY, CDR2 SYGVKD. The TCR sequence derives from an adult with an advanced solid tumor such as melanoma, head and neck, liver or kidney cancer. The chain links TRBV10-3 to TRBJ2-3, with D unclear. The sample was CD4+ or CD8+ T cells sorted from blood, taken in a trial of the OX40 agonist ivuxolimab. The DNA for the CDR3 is TGTGCCATCAGTGAGTCACAGAGTCCAGATACGCAGTATTTT. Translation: CAISESQSPDTQYF.